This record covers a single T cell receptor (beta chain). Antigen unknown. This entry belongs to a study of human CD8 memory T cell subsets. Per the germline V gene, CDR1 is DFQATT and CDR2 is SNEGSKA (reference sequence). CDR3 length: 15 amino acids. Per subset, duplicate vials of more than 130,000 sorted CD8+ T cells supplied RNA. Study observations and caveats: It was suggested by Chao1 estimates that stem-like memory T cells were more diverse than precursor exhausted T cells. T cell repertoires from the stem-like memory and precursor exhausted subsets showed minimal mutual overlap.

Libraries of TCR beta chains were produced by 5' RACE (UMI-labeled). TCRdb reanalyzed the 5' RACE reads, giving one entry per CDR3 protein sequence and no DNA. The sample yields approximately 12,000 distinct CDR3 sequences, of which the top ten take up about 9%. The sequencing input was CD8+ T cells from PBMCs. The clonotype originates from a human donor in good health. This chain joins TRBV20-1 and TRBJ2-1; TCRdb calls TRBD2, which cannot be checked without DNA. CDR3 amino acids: CSAELQRYGGNEQFF.